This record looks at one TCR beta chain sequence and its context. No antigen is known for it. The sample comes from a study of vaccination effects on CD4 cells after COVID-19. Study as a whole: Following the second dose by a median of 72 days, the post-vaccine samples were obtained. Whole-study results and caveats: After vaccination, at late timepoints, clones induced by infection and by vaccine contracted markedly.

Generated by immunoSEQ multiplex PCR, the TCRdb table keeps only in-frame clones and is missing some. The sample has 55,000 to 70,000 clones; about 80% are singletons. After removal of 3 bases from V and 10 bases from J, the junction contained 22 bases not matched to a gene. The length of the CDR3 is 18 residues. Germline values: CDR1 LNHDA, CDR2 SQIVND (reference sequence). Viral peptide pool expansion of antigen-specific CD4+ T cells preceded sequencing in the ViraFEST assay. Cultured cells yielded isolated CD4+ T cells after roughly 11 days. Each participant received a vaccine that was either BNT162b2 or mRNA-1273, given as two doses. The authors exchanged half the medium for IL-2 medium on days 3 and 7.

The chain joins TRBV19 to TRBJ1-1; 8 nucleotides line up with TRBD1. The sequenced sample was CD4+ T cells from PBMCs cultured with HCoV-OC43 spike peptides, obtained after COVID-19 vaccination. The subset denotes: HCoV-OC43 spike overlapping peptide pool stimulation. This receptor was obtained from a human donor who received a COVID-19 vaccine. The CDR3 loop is CASSMRETGVLFFRGAFF. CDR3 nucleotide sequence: TGTGCCAGTAGTATGAGAGAGACAGGGGTTCTATTTTTTCGCGGAGCTTTCTTT.